A single count supports the clone carrying this T cell receptor beta chain. Authors' analysis steps: Counts of nucleated cells, estimated from reference gene primer amplification, were obtained. Sequenced by immunoSEQ multiplex PCR; TCRdb stores in-frame clones only, minus some. The DNA gave D and trimming, while V, J and clone size come from that table. The table includes approximately 260,000 clones, about nine tenths detected once. This sample was taken from a study of blood T cell repertoires in COVID-19. On the study more broadly: Spain, Italy and the United States supplied samples that represented acute and convalescent COVID-19. PBMCs, B-cell-depleted T cells, or T cells were the source of the cDNA or gDNA that made up the material.

The TCR comes from a man between 50 and 59 years old with acute or convalescent COVID-19. The source material was peripheral blood.

The CDR3 DNA follows: TGTGCCAGCACCGATACGAACAGGGTCCAGCCCCAGCATTTT. Translation: CASTDTNRVQPQHF. The V call is TRBV6-6, the J call TRBJ1-5; D possibly corresponds to TRBD1 (6 bases). The CDR3 loop spans 14 amino acids. V was shortened by 7 bases and J by 7 bases, with 17 bases between the two germline ends. CDR1 is MNHNY, CDR2 SVGAGI, per germline (reference sequence).